This T cell receptor (beta chain) appears in the sequencing data of a study of T cells of healthy individuals. The CDR3 loop spans 14 amino acids. CDR1 and CDR2 (germline): MDHEN, SYDVKM. The ends were cut back, 5 bases at V and 4 bases at J, with 14 bases in the middle. A single record per CDR3 protein comes from TCRdb applying MiXCR to the 5' RACE reads. The sample holds tens of thousands of distinct CDR3 sequences, 4% to 5.5% seen once. At least ten counts were recorded for this clonotype. The V and J genes are TRBV28 and TRBJ2-5; D remains ambiguous. The source of this sequence is a human donor in good health. DNA for the CDR3: TGTGCCAGCAGTCCGACGAGCCGACGAGAGACCCAGTACTTC. Translation gives CASSPTSRRETQYF.